What follows are 21 T cell receptor beta chains derived from one specimen sequenced in a study of blood T cell repertoires in COVID-19. The assay was immunoSEQ multiplex PCR, and TCRdb's table has in-frame clones only and misses some. The sample carries some 170,000 clones, 80% recorded once. The sample comprised PBMCs or T cells enriched from blood (not recorded which). These receptors originate from a man in his forties or fifties who had recovered from COVID-19.

CDR3 coding DNA: TGTGCCAGCAGTCCTGACAGGGGAATTAACAATGAGCAGTTCTTC. Encoded protein: CASSPDRGINNEQFF. V gene TRBV6-4 combines with J gene TRBJ2-1, with TRBD1 matching 8 bases. The J segment lost 5 bases and the V segment lost 5 bases, leaving 8 bases of the junction unmatched. CDR1 is MRHNA, CDR2 SNTAGT, per germline. CDR3 length equals 15 residues.

The chain combines TRBV3-1 (or the pseudogene TRBV3-2) with TRBJ2-3, with a possible D match to TRBD1 (7 bases). This CDR3 region has 16 residues. The V end lost 0 bases, the J end lost 0 bases, and 10 bases lay between the germline ends. CDR1 and CDR2 from the germline V gene are LGHDT and YNNKEL (reference sequence). CDR3 bases: TGTGCCAGCAGCCAAGACAGGGGGGCTAGCACAGATACGCAGTATTTT. It codes for CASSQDRGASTDTQYF.

The CDR3 nucleotides read TGTGCCAGCAGCTTGCCCTACGGGGAGCTGTTTTTT. It codes for CASSLPYGELFF. The J gene is TRBJ2-2, the V gene TRBV7-9; D is unclear. The length of the CDR3 is 12 residues. The V end lost 3 bases, the J end lost 7 bases, and 6 bases lay between the germline ends. Germline CDR1 is SEHNR and CDR2 is FQNEAQ (reference sequence).

This clone was counted many times. V and J are TRBV5-8 and TRBJ2-2; 8 bases are shared with TRBD2. This CDR3 is 19 amino acids long. CDR1 is SGHTS and CDR2 is YDEGEE in the germline V gene. Trimming removed 0 bases from V and 6 bases from J; junction bases left unmatched: 16. CDR3 region: CASSLVSASGGGSAGELFF. Written as DNA, the CDR3 is TGTGCCAGCAGCTTGGTGTCCGCTTCCGGCGGGGGGAGTGCCGGGGAGCTGTTTTTT.

This clone was seen more than once but under ten times. This chain uses TRBV30 with TRBJ1-5; D is uncertain. Germline V lookup: CDR1 GTSNPN, CDR2 SVGIG (reference sequence). The CDR3 runs to 17 residues. The ends were cut back, 2 bases at V and 0 bases at J, with 17 bases in the middle. The CDR3 region has the DNA TGTGCCTGGAGTACCGGGTTAGGTCACGATAGCAATCAGCCCCAGCATTTT. This codes for CAWSTGLGHDSNQPQHF.

The J gene is TRBJ1-5, the V gene TRBV3-1 (or the pseudogene TRBV3-2); the D is unclear. Germline V gene sequence: CDR1 LGHDT, CDR2 YNNKEL (reference sequence). Trimming cost V 5 bases and J 6 bases, with 11 bases left between them. This CDR3 has 13 amino acids. In nucleotides, the CDR3 is TGTGCCAGCAGCGGGAGGTTAGGTCAGCCCCAGCATTTT. Amino acid sequence: CASSGRLGQPQHF.

This clone has just a few counts. The V call is TRBV5-5, the J call TRBJ1-4, with D perhaps matching TRBD1 (6 bases). V was trimmed by 0 bases and J by 10 bases, leaving 13 bases between them. The germline CDR1 and CDR2 sequences are SGHKS and YYEKEE (reference sequence). There are 14 residues in the CDR3. The CDR3 nucleotides are TGTGCCAGCAGCTTGGACAGGGCGGGGGGAAAACTGTTTTTT. It translates to CASSLDRAGGKLFF.

The rearrangement links TRBV12-5 to TRBJ1-1; unclear D gene. The length of the CDR3 is 13 residues. V lost 6 bases and J 1 base, leaving 9 bases between the germline ends. From germline, CDR1 is LGHNT and CDR2 FRNRAP. CDR3 DNA: TGTGCTAGTGGCCCTTCAGGGAACACTGAAGCTTTCTTT. Its protein product is CASGPSGNTEAFF.

The chain employs TRBV10-2 and TRBJ2-3, with 8 bases identical to TRBD1. Germline CDR1 WSHSY, CDR2 SAAADI. The CDR3 is 14 amino acids. The J segment lost 4 bases and the V segment lost 6 bases, leaving 6 bases of the junction unmatched. CDR3 in DNA: TGCGCCAGCAGCTACCAGGGGGCTTCAGATACGCAGTATTTT. Translated, it gives CASSYQGASDTQYF.

The V and J genes are TRBV28 and TRBJ1-2, with a tentative D call TRBD1 (5 bases). This CDR3 contains 15 residues. CDR1 is MDHEN, CDR2 SYDVKM, per germline. Trimming removed 5 bases from V and 5 bases from J, with 18 bases in between. CDR3 sequence (DNA): TGTGCCAGCAGTGGTTCGCCGGGGGTAGCTTATGGCTACACCTTC. It specifies CASSGSPGVAYGYTF.

The table lists this clone with a few counts. The rearrangement uses TRBV5-1 and TRBJ2-3; 7 bases agree with TRBD2. CDR1 and CDR2 from the germline V gene are SGHRS and YFSETQ. The CDR3 sequence is 15 residues long. The J segment lost 2 bases and the V segment lost 0 bases, leaving 3 bases of the junction unmatched. CDR3 sequence (DNA): TGCGCCAGCAGCTTGGCCCGGGGGGTCACAGATACGCAGTATTTT. It is translated as CASSLARGVTDTQYF.

V and J are TRBV19 and TRBJ1-2; D not resolved. The length of the CDR3 is 14 residues. From germline, CDR1 is LNHDA and CDR2 SQIVND (reference sequence). V gave up 4 bases and J gave up 2 bases, with 11 bases separating them. The CDR3 DNA reads TGTGCCAGTAGTAGCGTGCAAGAAAACTATGGCTACACCTTC. Its protein is CASSSVQENYGYTF.

The genes are TRBV19 and TRBJ1-5; D not certain. Germline CDR1 LNHDA, CDR2 SQIVND (reference sequence). V dropped 6 bases and J dropped 3 bases, with 9 bases sitting between them. The CDR3 is 13 amino acids. As DNA, the CDR3 is TGTGCCAGTAGCGTCCAGTTCAATCAGCCCCAGCATTTT. Encoded protein: CASSVQFNQPQHF.

The J gene is TRBJ1-2, the V gene TRBV19, with 9 nucleotides matching TRBD1. The length of the CDR3 is 15 residues. Germline V gene sequence: CDR1 LNHDA, CDR2 SQIVND (reference sequence). V lost 5 bases, J lost 8 bases, and 12 bases stayed unmatched. The CDR3 loop reads CASSDRDRVGEGYTF. In nucleotides, the CDR3 is TGTGCCAGTAGTGACCGGGACAGGGTCGGGGAAGGCTACACCTTC. The whole variable domain, remainder taken from reference TRBV19 and TRBJ1-2, is DGGITQSPKYLFRKEGQNVTLSCEQNLNHDAMYWYRQDPGQGLRLIYYSQIVNDFQKGDIAEGYSVSREKKESFPLTVTSAQKNPTAFYLCASSDRDRVGEGYTFGSGTRLTVV.

The V gene is TRBV4-2, the J gene TRBJ1-2; perhaps TRBD1 as D (6 bases). V lost 4 bases to trimming and J lost 7 bases, with 16 bases between them. The V gene's germline CDR1 is LGHNA and CDR2 YNFKEQ. The CDR3 extends over 14 amino acids. The CDR3 sequence is CASSPTRTASGYTF. The CDR3 DNA sequence: TGTGCCAGCAGCCCTACCCGGACAGCCTCTGGCTACACCTTC.

The V and J genes are TRBV6-4 and TRBJ2-3; TRBD2 agrees at 9 bases. In germline, CDR1 is MRHNA, CDR2 SNTAGT. V lost 0 bases and J lost 5; bases outside the gene matches: 3. There are 15 residues in the CDR3. CDR3 DNA: TGTGCCAGCAGTGACTCGGCGGGGGGGTTAGATACGCAGTATTTT. This translates into CASSDSAGGLDTQYF.

The J gene is TRBJ2-7, the V gene TRBV4-1; the D gene is possibly TRBD2 (6 bases). CDR3 length: 13 amino acids. Trimming took off 4 bases at V and 7 bases at J, with 14 bases between the two ends. From germline, CDR1 is MGHRA and CDR2 YSYEKL. This chain's CDR3 is CASSPGPAGEQYV. CDR3 DNA: TGCGCCAGCAGCCCCGGGCCGGCGGGGGAGCAGTACGTC.

This chain joins TRBV18 and TRBJ1-1, with D maybe TRBD1 (6 bases). V lost 5 bases to trimming and J lost 3 bases, with 13 bases between them. Germline assignment: CDR1 KGHSH and CDR2 LQKENI. The CDR3 has 14 amino acids. CDR3 DNA sequence: TGTGCCAGCTCAGCAACAGGGTGGGACACTGAAGCTTTCTTT. Translation gives CASSATGWDTEAFF. The variable domain in full, completed from reference TRBV18 and TRBJ1-1, reads NAGVMQNPRHLVRRRGQEARLRCSPMKGHSHVYWYRQLPEEGLKFMVYLQKENIIDESGMPKERFSAEFPKEGPSILRIQQVVRGDSAAYFCASSATGWDTEAFFGQGTRLTVV.

The J gene is TRBJ1-1, the V gene TRBV5-4, with 12 bases lining up with TRBD1. CDR3 length: 18 amino acids. The V segment lost 1 base and the J segment 1 base; nucleotides outside the gene matches: 8. The germline CDR1 and CDR2 sequences are SGHNT and YYREEE (reference sequence). CDR3 region: CASSLWPGQGAGNTEAFF. Here the CDR3 DNA reads TGTGCCAGCAGCTTGTGGCCGGGACAGGGGGCAGGGAACACTGAAGCTTTCTTT.

The rearrangement links TRBV27 to TRBJ1-5; TRBD1 agrees at 7 bases. The CDR3 has 15 residues. Losses at the gene ends were 6 bases for V and 5 bases for J; bases not matched to a gene: 10. The germline V gene encodes CDR1 MNHEY and CDR2 SMNVEV (reference sequence). The DNA of the CDR3 is TGTGCCAGCAGCCCACAGGGGCTCAACCATCAGCCCCAGCATTTT. Protein: CASSPQGLNHQPQHF.

The genes are TRBV12-3 or TRBV12-4 and TRBJ2-2; the D gene is possibly TRBD2 (6 bases). V lost 4 bases and J lost 6, with 6 bases in between. The CDR3 has 12 residues. The CDR3 sequence: CASSWGAGELFF. CDR3 nucleotide sequence: TGTGCCAGCAGTTGGGGGGCCGGGGAGCTGTTTTTT.